Listed here are 19 T cell receptor beta chains from one sample, sequenced in a study of T cell repertoires and Cas9 in healthy adults. TCRdb's copy holds only in-frame clones and misses some; the assay was immunoSEQ multiplex PCR. The profile shows 20,000 to 25,000 clones, over 85% of them singletons. Sequenced material: CD4+ effector T cells (CD127+, CD25-, CD137-, CD154-) from PBMCs; culture status not recorded. Receptors originate from a human donor in good health.

The chain recombines TRBV6-5 with TRBJ1-2; 10 nucleotides match TRBD1. The CDR3 sequence is 14 residues long. Germline values: CDR1 MNHEY, CDR2 SVGAGI. With 5 bases clipped from V and 7 bases from J, the junction kept 7 bases outside the gene matches. CDR3 DNA: TGTGCCAGCAGTGAAGTGGGGACAGGGGTTGGCTACACCTTC. Amino acid sequence: CASSEVGTGVGYTF.

CDR3 sequence: CASSRDYEQYF. CDR3 in DNA: TGTGCCAGCTCACGTGACTACGAGCAGTACTTC. The chain carries TRBV18 and TRBJ2-7, with D unclear. This CDR3 contains 11 residues. The germline V gene has CDR1 KGHSH and CDR2 LQKENI. Trimming shortened V by 4 bases and J by 3 bases, and 4 bases separated the two germline ends.

The gene calls are TRBV7-9 and TRBJ1-1; D not resolved. V was cut by 7 bases and J by 4 bases, with 13 bases left in between. The CDR3 spans 13 residues. Germline CDR1 reads SEHNR; CDR2 reads FQNEAQ (reference sequence). The CDR3 DNA sequence: TGTGCCAGCACCCTTAGGGTTGCCACTGAAGCTTTCTTT. Its protein is CASTLRVATEAFF.

The chain recombines TRBV11-2 with TRBJ2-1, with D maybe TRBD2 (6 bases). Between the trimmed V and J ends, which lost 2 bases and 10 bases, there was a span of 9 bases. The CDR3 contains 12 residues. Germline V gene lookup returns CDR1 SGHAT and CDR2 FQNNGV. The CDR3 loop reads CASSLMEGEQFF. As DNA, the CDR3 is TGTGCCAGCAGCTTAATGGAGGGGGAGCAGTTCTTC.

In its sample, this clone was seen once. V gene TRBV5-1 combines with J gene TRBJ1-3, with 8 bases aligning to TRBD1. The CDR3 totals 14 residues. Germline V CDR1 and CDR2: SGHRS, YFSETQ. Germline trimming cut 4 bases from V and 7 bases from J; bases unmatched to any gene: 7. In nucleotides, the CDR3 is TGCGCCAGCAGCGAGGGGACAGGCGGTAACACCATATATTTT. Residues: CASSEGTGGNTIYF.

This clone has a handful of counts. This sequence joins TRBV7-2 and TRBJ2-5; 8 nucleotides align to TRBD2. Trimming took 1 base from V and 2 from J; bases not matched to a gene: 12. The CDR3 length is 18 residues. The germline V gene has CDR1 SGHTA and CDR2 FQGNSA. The CDR3 sequence is CASSLVWSGGPQQETQYF. Written as DNA, the CDR3 is TGTGCCAGCAGCTTAGTTTGGTCGGGGGGGCCCCAACAAGAGACCCAGTACTTC. Filled out from reference TRBV7-2 and TRBJ2-5, the complete variable domain reads GAGVSQSPSNKVTEKGKDVELRCDPISGHTALYWYRQSLGQGLEFLIYFQGNSAPDKSGLPSDRFSAERTGGSVSTLTIQRTQQEDSAVYLCASSLVWSGGPQQETQYFGPGTRLLVL.

The chain couples TRBV4-2 to TRBJ2-3, with 16 positions matching TRBD2. Per the germline V gene, CDR1 is LGHNA and CDR2 is YNFKEQ. Trimming at V came to 0 bases and at J to 5 bases, leaving 5 bases not matched to a gene. The CDR3 consists of 18 residues. The CDR3 DNA reads as TGTGCCAGCAGCCAAGAGGGGACTAGCGGGGGGGCTGGAGATACGCAGTATTTT. It is translated as CASSQEGTSGGAGDTQYF.

Here the CDR3 reads CSVEVGAGQGGANQPQHF. In nucleotides, the CDR3 is TGCAGCGTTGAAGTCGGGGCGGGACAGGGGGGCGCCAATCAGCCCCAGCATTTT. The genes are TRBV29-1 and TRBJ1-5, with 11 bases fitting TRBD1. The CDR3 contains 18 residues. The V gene end was trimmed by 1 base and the J gene end by 3 bases; junction bases not matched to a gene: 11. Looked up from germline, CDR1 is SQVTM and CDR2 is ANQGSEA.

The genes are TRBV30 and TRBJ1-2; 8 nucleotides match TRBD1. Trimming removed 8 bases from V and 7 bases from J; junction bases left unmatched: 6. Per germline, CDR1 GTSNPN and CDR2 SVGIG (reference sequence). The CDR3 extends over 11 amino acids. DNA for the CDR3: TGTGCCATATACAGGGGGTCTGGCTACACCTTC. This gives the protein CAIYRGSGYTF.

The chain carries TRBV30 and TRBJ2-5; 8 nucleotides agree with TRBD1. The CDR3 contains 13 residues. Looked up from germline, CDR1 is GTSNPN and CDR2 is SVGIG (reference sequence). V dropped 7 bases and J dropped 5; count of bases not matched to a gene: 9. CDR3 coding DNA: TGTGCCTCGGCTCAGGGGGCCGGGGAGACCCAGTACTTC. This sequence encodes CASAQGAGETQYF.

The chain combines TRBV5-5 with TRBJ1-4, with a tentative D call TRBD1 (5 bases). Per the germline V gene, CDR1 is SGHKS and CDR2 is YYEKEE (reference sequence). This CDR3 is built from 16 residues. V was shortened by 4 bases and J by 5 bases, with 18 bases between the two germline ends. Written as DNA, the CDR3 is TGTGCCAGCAGCCCCGCTTCGGGGGTAAGAAATGAAAAACTGTTTTTT. It specifies CASSPASGVRNEKLFF.

The CDR3 spells CASSVVPRGGEAYGYTF. The DNA of the CDR3 is TGTGCCAGCAGCGTAGTCCCCCGTGGGGGGGAGGCTTATGGCTACACCTTC. The chain uses TRBV9 and TRBJ1-2, with D perhaps TRBD1 (5 bases). The V gene lost 0 bases and the J gene lost 5 bases, with 20 bases spanning the gap. Germline CDR1 SGDLS, CDR2 YYNGEE. The length of the CDR3 is 17 residues.

CDR3 sequence: CASSLATISNYGYTF. The CDR3, as DNA: TGCGCCAGCAGCTTGGCGACGATCTCCAACTATGGCTACACCTTC. The V call is TRBV5-1, the J call TRBJ1-2; D is undetermined. This CDR3 has 15 residues. V lost 0 bases, J lost 2 bases, and 11 bases lay in between. Germline-derived CDR1 and CDR2 are SGHRS and YFSETQ.

The rearrangement links TRBV5-4 to TRBJ2-1; D is perhaps TRBD2 (6 bases). Trimming removed 0 bases from V and 4 bases from J, with 20 bases in between. Germline assignment: CDR1 SGHNT and CDR2 YYREEE (reference sequence). The CDR3 is made up of 18 amino acids. The CDR3, as DNA: TGTGCCAGCAGCTTGGGGTCTATGGGGAGTGGAGGGTACAATGAGCAGTTCTTC. This sequence encodes CASSLGSMGSGGYNEQFF.

The chain combines TRBV7-9 with TRBJ2-5; 9 bases fit TRBD2. With V trimmed by 1 base and J by 0 bases, 3 bases remained unmatched. Germline V gives CDR1 SEHNR, CDR2 FQNEAQ (reference sequence). The CDR3 spans 16 residues. CDR3: CASSLDAGGYQETQYF. The CDR3 coding sequence is TGTGCCAGCAGCTTAGATGCGGGGGGGTACCAAGAGACCCAGTACTTC.

The chain has TRBV6-4 and TRBJ2-4; D gene unclear. Germline V lookup: CDR1 MRHNA, CDR2 SNTAGT. The CDR3 length is 15 residues. Trimming pared 6 bases from V and 0 bases from J, leaving 12 bases between. The CDR3 DNA follows: TGTGCCAGCAGCAACGCCCCCTTAGCCAAAAACATTCAGTACTTC. Translation gives CASSNAPLAKNIQYF.

CDR3 residues: CASSLARGLYRDSPLHF. In nucleotides, the CDR3 is TGTGCCAGCAGCTTGGCCAGGGGGTTATATCGGGATTCACCCCTCCACTTT. The genes are TRBV5-4 and TRBJ1-6, with 7 bases matching TRBD1. From germline, CDR1 is SGHNT and CDR2 YYREEE (reference sequence). V lost 0 bases and J lost 8; bases outside the gene matches: 11. The CDR3 contains 17 residues.

As concerns this clone: The junction departs from the called germline gene at one end, perhaps through a read error. This rearrangement joins TRBV5-1 to TRBJ2-7; TRBD2 might be the D (5 bases). Germline V gene lookup returns CDR1 SGHRS and CDR2 YFSETQ. The CDR3 runs to 14 residues. CDR3 amino acids: CVSSYTTLSGEQYF. CDR3 DNA: TGCGTCAGCAGCTATACCACCCTCAGCGGCGAGCAGTACTTC.

This rearrangement joins TRBV18 to TRBJ2-3; unclear D gene. Germline CDR1 is KGHSH and CDR2 is LQKENI. This CDR3 is 12 amino acids long. V lost 5 bases and J lost 6, with 9 bases in between. The CDR3 region is CASSDEGDTQYF. DNA for the CDR3: TGTGCCAGCTCAGACGAAGGGGATACGCAGTATTTT.